One TCR beta chain is described in this entry. Its antigen is not identified. The sample belongs to a study of OX40 agonist ivuxolimab in advanced cancers. This CDR3 has 14 residues. Germline CDR1 PRHDT, CDR2 FYEKMQ (reference sequence). With 2 bases removed from V and 3 bases from J, the gap between germline ends came to 10 bases. General observations from the study: In a subset of nonresponders, normalized T-cell clonal expansion was also low. Undetermined was the antigen specificity of the expanded peripheral T cells.

Some clones are missing from TCRdb's copy, which holds only in-frame ones; the method was immunoSEQ multiplex PCR. This sample has 65,000 to 85,000 clones, with around four fifths found just once. The rearrangement joins TRBV13 to TRBJ1-2; no clear D gene. Specimen: CD4+ or CD8+ T cells sorted from blood, collected in a trial of the OX40 agonist ivuxolimab. The sequence derives from an adult with an advanced solid tumor such as melanoma, head and neck, liver or kidney cancer. CDR3 bases: TGTGCCAGCAGCTTACTTGAGGGTTACTATGGCTACACCTTC. Its protein product is CASSLLEGYYGYTF.